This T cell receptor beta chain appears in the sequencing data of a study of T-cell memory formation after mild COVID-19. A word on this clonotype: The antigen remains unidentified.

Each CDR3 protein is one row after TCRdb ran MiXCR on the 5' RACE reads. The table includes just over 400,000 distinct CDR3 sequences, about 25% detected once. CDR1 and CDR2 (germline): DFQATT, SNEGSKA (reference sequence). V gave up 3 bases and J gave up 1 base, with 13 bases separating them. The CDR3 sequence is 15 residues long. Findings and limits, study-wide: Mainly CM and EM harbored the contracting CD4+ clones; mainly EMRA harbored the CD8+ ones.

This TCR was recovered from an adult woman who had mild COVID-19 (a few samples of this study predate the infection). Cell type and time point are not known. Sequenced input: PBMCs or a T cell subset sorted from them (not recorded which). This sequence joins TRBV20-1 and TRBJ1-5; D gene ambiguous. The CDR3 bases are TGCAGTGCTAGTTCCTCAGGCGTCAGCAATCAGCCCCAGCATTTT. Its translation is CSASSSGVSNQPQHF.